This is a list of T cell receptor beta chains from one sample in a study of T cell responses to AZD1222 COVID-19 vaccine. The assay was immunoSEQ multiplex PCR, and TCRdb's table has in-frame clones only and misses some. The data hold roughly 200,000 clones, with 90% to 95% observed a single time. Specimen: peripheral blood, collected 28 days after the second dose of the MenACWY control vaccine. These TCRs come from an adult who received the MenACWY meningococcal vaccine as a control. Both conserved end residues are part of each CDR3. Fields, in order: J gene, V gene, clone size, D gene, CDR3 protein, CDR3 DNA. A D gene is named only where the DNA matches it firmly. Where a row states a size, it is once, few, many or the class of an expanded clone; other rows omit it.

J gene: TRBJ1-5
V gene: TRBV19
clone size: -
D gene: -
CDR3 protein: CASSIGGTFSNQPQHF
CDR3 DNA: TGTGCCAGTAGTATAGGCGGGACGTTTAGCAATCAGCCCCAGCATTTT

J gene: TRBJ1-2
V gene: TRBV4-3
clone size: -
D gene: -
CDR3 protein: CASSPKLGTGYTF
CDR3 DNA: TGCGCCAGCAGCCCAAAGCTGGGAACCGGCTACACCTTC

J gene: TRBJ1-2
V gene: TRBV28
clone size: once
D gene: -
CDR3 protein: CASRAGRPGGYTF
CDR3 DNA: TGTGCCAGCAGGGCGGGTCGCCCGGGGGGCTACACCTTC

J gene: TRBJ1-1
V gene: TRBV30
clone size: -
D gene: TRBD1
CDR3 protein: CAGDRARKTEAFF
CDR3 DNA: TGTGCCGGGGACAGGGCTCGGAAGACTGAAGCTTTCTTT

J gene: TRBJ2-3
V gene: TRBV7-2
clone size: -
D gene: -
CDR3 protein: CASSPAVGTQYF
CDR3 DNA: TGTGCCAGCAGCCCGGCGGTCGGTACGCAGTATTTT

J gene: TRBJ2-5
V gene: TRBV18
clone size: -
D gene: -
CDR3 protein: CASSPQRDQETQYF
CDR3 DNA: TGTGCCAGCTCACCACAGAGGGATCAAGAGACCCAGTACTTC

J gene: TRBJ1-2
V gene: TRBV28
clone size: -
D gene: -
CDR3 protein: CASSFKGYGYTF
CDR3 DNA: TGTGCCAGCAGTTTTAAAGGGTATGGCTACACCTTC

J gene: TRBJ2-7
V gene: TRBV6-1
clone size: once
D gene: -
CDR3 protein: CASSESTYEQYF
CDR3 DNA: TGTGCCAGCAGTGAGTCTACCTACGAGCAGTACTTC

J gene: TRBJ1-2
V gene: TRBV19
clone size: -
D gene: -
CDR3 protein: CASSILGSEDLGYTF
CDR3 DNA: TGTGCCAGTAGTATATTAGGTTCGGAAGATCTTGGCTACACCTTC

J gene: TRBJ1-2
V gene: TRBV28
clone size: -
D gene: -
CDR3 protein: CASRPPGPGSYGYTF
CDR3 DNA: TGTGCCAGCAGGCCCCCGGGACCGGGGAGCTATGGCTACACCTTC

J gene: TRBJ1-4
V gene: TRBV30
clone size: -
D gene: -
CDR3 protein: CAWSVGLALGKLFF
CDR3 DNA: TGTGCCTGGAGTGTGGGATTGGCCTTGGGGAAACTGTTTTTT

J gene: TRBJ2-5
V gene: TRBV7-6
clone size: -
D gene: -
CDR3 protein: CASSSPVETQYF
CDR3 DNA: TGTGCCAGCAGCTCCCCCGTAGAGACCCAGTACTTC

J gene: TRBJ1-2
V gene: TRBV12-3/TRBV12-4
clone size: -
D gene: -
CDR3 protein: CASSQTNYGYTF
CDR3 DNA: TGTGCCAGCAGTCAGACCAACTATGGCTACACCTTC

J gene: TRBJ2-7
V gene: TRBV9
clone size: -
D gene: -
CDR3 protein: CASSPQGLAVYEQYF
CDR3 DNA: TGTGCCAGCAGCCCTCAGGGTCTCGCCGTTTACGAGCAGTACTTC

J gene: TRBJ1-1
V gene: TRBV3-1/TRBV3-2
clone size: -
D gene: -
CDR3 protein: CASSQDGGTEAFF
CDR3 DNA: TGTGCCAGCAGCCAAGATGGTGGGACTGAAGCTTTCTTT

J gene: TRBJ1-1
V gene: TRBV5-6
clone size: once
D gene: -
CDR3 protein: CASSSIMNTEAFF
CDR3 DNA: TGTGCCAGCAGCAGCATCATGAACACTGAAGCTTTCTTT

J gene: TRBJ1-2
V gene: TRBV5-1
clone size: once
D gene: TRBD1
CDR3 protein: CASSPGQGYGYTF
CDR3 DNA: TGCGCCAGCAGCCCGGGACAGGGCTATGGCTACACCTTC

J gene: TRBJ2-1
V gene: TRBV27
clone size: -
D gene: -
CDR3 protein: CASSRRLEASEQFF
CDR3 DNA: TGTGCCAGCAGTCGTCGACTAGAGGCGAGTGAGCAGTTCTTC

J gene: TRBJ1-5
V gene: TRBV19
clone size: -
D gene: TRBD1
CDR3 protein: CASSIGVPGTGGHQPQHF
CDR3 DNA: TGTGCCAGTAGTATAGGTGTTCCCGGGACAGGGGGCCATCAGCCCCAGCATTTT

J gene: TRBJ1-5
V gene: TRBV2
clone size: few
D gene: -
CDR3 protein: CASSAGQGAFFNQPQHF
CDR3 DNA: TGTGCCAGCAGTGCTGGGCAGGGAGCCTTTTTCAATCAGCCCCAGCATTTT

J gene: TRBJ1-1
V gene: TRBV15
clone size: once
D gene: -
CDR3 protein: CATSREGHSNTEAFF
CDR3 DNA: TGTGCCACCAGCAGAGAGGGGCACTCGAACACTGAAGCTTTCTTT

J gene: TRBJ1-5
V gene: TRBV27
clone size: -
D gene: -
CDR3 protein: CASSLVGYSNQPQHF
CDR3 DNA: TGTGCCAGCAGTTTAGTCGGTTATAGCAATCAGCCCCAGCATTTT

J gene: TRBJ2-7
V gene: TRBV10-3
clone size: -
D gene: -
CDR3 protein: CASERHDRGEQYF
CDR3 DNA: TGTGCCAGCGAAAGGCACGACAGAGGGGAGCAGTACTTC

J gene: TRBJ1-2
V gene: TRBV7-9
clone size: -
D gene: TRBD1
CDR3 protein: CASSLAGQGYGYTF
CDR3 DNA: TGTGCCAGCAGCTTAGCGGGACAGGGATACGGCTACACCTTC

J gene: TRBJ1-1
V gene: TRBV10-3
clone size: -
D gene: -
CDR3 protein: CAISSQVAFF
CDR3 DNA: TGTGCCATCAGCTCCCAGGTCGCTTTCTTT

J gene: TRBJ1-3
V gene: TRBV11-2
clone size: once
D gene: -
CDR3 protein: CASSLGKQAHTIYF
CDR3 DNA: TGTGCCAGCAGCTTAGGAAAACAGGCACACACCATATATTTT

J gene: TRBJ2-7
V gene: TRBV5-1
clone size: -
D gene: -
CDR3 protein: CASSSGDAYSYEQYF
CDR3 DNA: TGCGCCAGCAGCTCCGGGGACGCATACTCCTACGAGCAGTACTTC

J gene: TRBJ1-1
V gene: TRBV5-4
clone size: few
D gene: -
CDR3 protein: CASSSRVGGTEAFF
CDR3 DNA: TGTGCCAGCAGCTCCAGGGTCGGCGGCACTGAAGCTTTCTTT

J gene: TRBJ1-2
V gene: TRBV15
clone size: -
D gene: TRBD1
CDR3 protein: CATSRTDRGEVYGYTF
CDR3 DNA: TGTGCCACCAGCCGAACAGACAGGGGGGAGGTTTATGGCTACACCTTC

J gene: TRBJ1-2
V gene: TRBV28
clone size: -
D gene: -
CDR3 protein: CASSLGPRTANYGYTF
CDR3 DNA: TGTGCCAGCAGTTTAGGCCCCAGGACAGCTAACTATGGCTACACCTTC

J gene: TRBJ1-1
V gene: TRBV6-2/TRBV6-3
clone size: -
D gene: TRBD1
CDR3 protein: CASRPTGGSGTEAFF
CDR3 DNA: TGTGCCAGCAGACCTACAGGGGGCTCAGGAACTGAAGCTTTCTTT

J gene: TRBJ1-2
V gene: TRBV2
clone size: few
D gene: TRBD1
CDR3 protein: CASSERWAGGEYGYTF
CDR3 DNA: TGTGCCAGCAGTGAACGGTGGGCAGGGGGCGAATATGGCTACACCTTC

J gene: TRBJ2-5
V gene: TRBV7-2
clone size: -
D gene: TRBD2
CDR3 protein: CASSSSSGGETQYF
CDR3 DNA: TGTGCCAGCAGCTCCTCTAGCGGGGGTGAGACCCAGTACTTC